The sequence of this T cell receptor (beta chain) was determined in a study of cytomegalovirus exposure and HLA in healthy donors. Study background: Earlier results showed approximately 120 million unique TCR beta sequences derived from roughly 180 million T cells.

The junction had 14 bases not matched to a gene; V was cut back by 5 bases and J by 5 bases. Germline-derived CDR1 and CDR2 are LNHDA and SQIVND (reference sequence). The CDR3 is 17 residues long. Primers: 60 Vbeta forward and 13 Jbeta reverse. Sequencing was performed with immunoSEQ multiplex PCR; in TCRdb, only in-frame clones are kept and a portion is missing. In the table there are 210,000 or so clones, roughly 79% of which are singletons. The study's findings and limits: A later analysis linked a missense DCLRE1C variant to TCR beta V- and J-gene trimming.

Points on this clone: What it recognizes is unknown.

V is TRBV19 and J is TRBJ2-1; 8 positions match TRBD2. The receptor was derived from a woman aged 35 to 49 in good health and CMV-seronegative. The sequencing sample was made of PBMCs. CDR3 bases: TGTGCCAGTAGTCTAACAAGCGGGGGCCCCATAAACAATGAGCAGTTCTTC. It translates to CASSLTSGGPINNEQFF.